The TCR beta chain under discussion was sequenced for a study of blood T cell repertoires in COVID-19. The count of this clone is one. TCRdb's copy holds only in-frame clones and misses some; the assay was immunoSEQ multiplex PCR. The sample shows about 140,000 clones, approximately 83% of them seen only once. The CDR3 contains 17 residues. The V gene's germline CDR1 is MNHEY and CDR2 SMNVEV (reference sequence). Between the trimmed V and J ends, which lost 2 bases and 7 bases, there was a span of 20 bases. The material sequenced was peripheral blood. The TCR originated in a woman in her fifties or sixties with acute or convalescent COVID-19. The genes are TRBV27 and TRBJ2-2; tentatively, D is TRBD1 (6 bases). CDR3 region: CASSLVGAGITGGELFF. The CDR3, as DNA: TGTGCCAGCAGTTTAGTGGGGGCCGGCATAACGGGCGGGGAGCTGTTTTTT.